The 26 T cell receptor beta chains listed next were all sequenced from one sample in a study of HIV-infected children after antiretroviral therapy interruption. Unique molecular identifiers were included in an RNA-based 3' RACE TCR library. TCRdb analysed the 3' RACE reads with MiXCR anew, one entry per CDR3 protein. Counted here are 6,000 to 7,500 distinct CDR3 sequences, about a sixth occurring once; the ten biggest clones make up roughly 15%. Treatment in this sample: PENTA 11 planned treatment interruption arm or continuous ART arm. Source: CD45RO+ CD8+ T cells from PBMCs, pooled from several time points, taken from a donor given antiretroviral therapy, either interrupted or continuous. Subset defined: memory CD8+ CD45RO+ CD45RA- T cells. The receptors derive from a pool of human donors with HIV.

In this sample, this clonotype turned up many times. V usage is TRBV15 and J usage is TRBJ2-2; D tentatively reads TRBD1 or TRBD2 (5 bases each). V lost 7 bases, J lost 2 bases, and 17 bases lay in between. In germline, CDR1 is LNHNV, CDR2 YYDKDF (reference sequence). This CDR3 is 16 amino acids long. CDR3 nucleotide sequence: TGTGCCACCACCCCCCGGGGCCAGGGAAACACCGGGGAGCTGTTTTTT. This translates into CATTPRGQGNTGELFF.

This clonotype was counted at least ten times. J is TRBJ1-2 and V is TRBV25-1, with TRBD1 matching 7 bases. V dropped 5 bases and J dropped 1; count of bases not matched to a gene: 10. Germline CDR1 MGHDK, CDR2 SYGVNS. The CDR3 is 16 amino acids. The CDR3 region is CASSTITGDLNYGYTF. The DNA of the CDR3 is TGTGCCAGCAGTACCATTACAGGGGACCTTAACTATGGCTACACCTTC.

At least ten counts were recorded for this clonotype. This CDR3 is CASSWQTGEQYF. CDR3 DNA sequence: TGTGCCAGCAGTTGGCAGACTGGCGAGCAGTACTTC. The chain employs TRBV12-3 or TRBV12-4 and TRBJ2-7; no definite D call. CDR3 length equals 12 residues. V was trimmed by 4 bases and J by 6 bases, leaving 10 bases between them.

There are many counts of this clonotype. CDR3 bases: TGTGCCAGCAGTTTACGACCGGGACCCCGAGAGACCCAGTACTTC. Translation gives CASSLRPGPRETQYF. This chain uses TRBV28 with TRBJ2-5; possibly TRBD1 or TRBD2 for D (5 bases each). The V end lost 2 bases, the J end lost 4 bases, and 14 bases lay between the germline ends. This CDR3 comprises 15 residues. The V gene's germline CDR1 is MDHEN and CDR2 SYDVKM.

Ten or more counts support this clonotype. The chain joins TRBV10-3 to TRBJ2-3, with D perhaps matching TRBD1 or TRBD2 (6 bases each). Germline V gene lookup returns CDR1 ENHRY and CDR2 SYGVKD. The CDR3 totals 16 residues. V dropped 11 bases and J dropped 0 bases, with 21 bases sitting between them. The CDR3 bases are TGTGCCTCCTCGGGGGCTAGCGACCCTAGCACAGATACGCAGTATTTT. This codes for CASSGASDPSTDTQYF.

This clonotype was seen many times. The CDR3 nucleotides read TGCAGTGCTAGAGATCTTCGTGGCATCCTGAGGGATCAGCCCCAGCATTTT. It encodes CSARDLRGILRDQPQHF. This chain joins TRBV20-1 and TRBJ1-5; no definite D call. Trimming cost V 0 bases and J 5 bases, with 20 bases left between them. This CDR3 region has 17 residues. CDR1 is DFQATT and CDR2 is SNEGSKA in the germline V gene (reference sequence).

Sample share makes this clonotype medium-sized. J is TRBJ2-7 and V is TRBV7-9; D is ambiguous. Deletions cut 1 base from V and 0 bases from J, with 7 bases between. The length of the CDR3 is 14 residues. Germline V CDR1 and CDR2: SEHNR, FQNEAQ (reference sequence). CDR3 in amino acids: CASSLVRFSYEQYF. The DNA of the CDR3 is TGTGCCAGCAGCTTAGTTCGGTTCTCCTACGAGCAGTACTTC.

This clonotype is judged medium-sized (0.01 to 0.1%). The chain couples TRBV3-1 to TRBJ1-2; 7 bases fit TRBD1. CDR3 length: 16 amino acids. Germline assignment: CDR1 LGHDT and CDR2 YNNKEL (reference sequence). V lost 0 bases to trimming and J lost 5 bases; unmatched junction nucleotides: 9. The chain's CDR3 is CASSQDLAGGRYGYTF. The CDR3 DNA sequence: TGTGCCAGCAGCCAAGATCTGGCAGGGGGGCGATATGGCTACACCTTC.

In its sample, this clonotype was seen once. The V and J genes are TRBV6-2 or TRBV6-3 and TRBJ2-7; D may match TRBD1 or TRBD2 (5 bases each). The CDR3 runs to 13 residues. With 5 bases removed from V and 6 bases from J, the gap between germline ends came to 14 bases. Germline CDR1 MNHEY, CDR2 SVGEGT. The CDR3 reads CASSPGRRVEQYF. The CDR3 DNA follows: TGTGCCAGCAGTCCGGGACGGCGAGTCGAGCAGTACTTC.

This clonotype was seen only a few times. The chain is built from TRBV28 and TRBJ1-2; weak D call: TRBD1 (6 bases). Germline values: CDR1 MDHEN, CDR2 SYDVKM. The CDR3 loop spans 15 amino acids. V was clipped by 5 bases and J by 3 bases, with 16 bases between them. The CDR3 DNA follows: TGTGCCAGCAGTACCACAGGGCGAACCGACTATGGCTACACCTTC. Protein sequence: CASSTTGRTDYGYTF.

This clonotype qualifies as medium-sized. The chain recombines TRBV7-6 with TRBJ1-1; D call uncertain. Germline-derived CDR1 and CDR2 are SGHVS and FNYEAQ. This CDR3 is built from 14 residues. Trimming removed 5 bases at V and 2 bases at J, with 12 bases between. The CDR3 spells CASSKREGNTEAFF. Here the CDR3 DNA reads TGTGCCAGCAGCAAACGGGAAGGCAACACTGAAGCTTTCTTT.

This chain connects TRBV7-2 to TRBJ1-1; TRBD1 matches 7 bases. Looked up from germline, CDR1 is SGHTA and CDR2 is FQGNSA. There are 15 residues in the CDR3. J gave up 0 bases and V 5 bases, and 6 bases lay outside the gene matches. The CDR3 DNA is TGTGCCAGCAGCCCCCGACAGGGAGTGAACACTGAAGCTTTCTTT. It encodes CASSPRQGVNTEAFF.

This clonotype was found a few times. This sequence joins TRBV5-1 and TRBJ1-1, with 8 positions matching TRBD1. The CDR3 length is 16 residues. Germline CDR1 SGHRS, CDR2 YFSETQ. V lost 0 bases, J lost 0 bases, and 4 bases stayed unmatched. CDR3 in amino acids: CASSLGDRPMNTEAFF. CDR3 sequence (DNA): TGCGCCAGCAGCTTGGGGGACAGGCCTATGAACACTGAAGCTTTCTTT.

This clonotype showed up many times. The chain uses TRBV12-3 or TRBV12-4 and TRBJ1-5; D remains ambiguous. This CDR3 comprises 13 residues. V was cut by 6 bases and J by 6 bases, with 12 bases left in between. The CDR3 loop reads CASSGVSGQPQHF. CDR3 DNA: TGTGCCAGCAGCGGGGTTTCTGGTCAGCCCCAGCATTTT.

This clonotype was counted ten times or more. The chain is built from TRBV19 and TRBJ1-5; 8 positions agree with TRBD1. From germline, CDR1 is LNHDA and CDR2 SQIVND (reference sequence). V shed 4 bases and J 2 bases; nucleotides not matched to a gene: 7. CDR3 length equals 16 residues. The CDR3 DNA reads as TGTGCCAGTAGTACACCAGGGGGCGCGGGCAATCAGCCCCAGCATTTT. This translates into CASSTPGGAGNQPQHF.

In its sample, this clonotype is medium-sized. The chain employs TRBV5-8 and TRBJ2-3; D perhaps matches TRBD2 (6 bases). The V and J ends lost 2 bases and 3 bases respectively, with 10 bases between them. Germline-derived CDR1 and CDR2 are SGHTS and YDEGEE. The CDR3 is made up of 14 amino acids. For the CDR3, the DNA is TGTGCCAGCAGCTTCGGTGGGACTACAGATACGCAGTATTTT. Residues: CASSFGGTTDTQYF.

This clonotype appeared many times. The V gene is TRBV27, the J gene TRBJ2-5; 8 positions match TRBD2. After removal of 5 bases from V and 2 bases from J, the junction contained 4 bases not matched to a gene. CDR3 size: 14 residues. Germline loops: CDR1 MNHEY, CDR2 SMNVEV (reference sequence). CDR3 residues: CASSPGGRQETQYF. DNA for the CDR3: TGTGCCAGCAGTCCGGGGGGGCGGCAAGAGACCCAGTACTTC.

This clonotype was detected ten times or more. The rearrangement joins TRBV7-2 to TRBJ2-5; 7 nucleotides line up with TRBD1. The CDR3 has 15 amino acids. Trimming removed 3 bases from V and 3 bases from J; junction bases left unmatched: 7. Germline-derived CDR1 and CDR2 are SGHTA and FQGNSA. CDR3 nucleotides: TGTGCCAGCAGCTTGTTGACAGGGTACGAAGAGACCCAGTACTTC. Protein sequence: CASSLLTGYEETQYF.

V gene TRBV4-2 combines with J gene TRBJ2-7; 9 nucleotides align to TRBD2. V lost 2 bases and J lost 2; bases outside the gene matches: 4. This CDR3 is built from 15 residues. In germline, CDR1 is LGHNA, CDR2 YNFKEQ. The CDR3: CASSQQRGDAYEQYF. In DNA form, the CDR3 reads TGTGCCAGCAGCCAACAGCGGGGGGACGCCTACGAGCAGTACTTC.

This clonotype counts as large. The chain recombines TRBV3-1 with TRBJ1-5; D uncertain. Germline CDR1 reads LGHDT; CDR2 reads YNNKEL (reference sequence). The V and J ends lost 0 bases and 9 bases respectively, with 12 bases between them. This CDR3 has 14 residues. The CDR3 here is CASSQDRIVWPQHF. Here the CDR3 DNA reads TGTGCCAGCAGCCAAGATAGAATAGTTTGGCCCCAGCATTTT.

This clonotype has ten or more counts. V gene TRBV4-1 combines with J gene TRBJ2-1, with 11 bases aligning to TRBD1. Germline trimming cut 0 bases from V and 12 bases from J; bases unmatched to any gene: 10. The CDR3 length is 16 residues. Germline V gene data show CDR1 as MGHRA and CDR2 as YSYEKL. CDR3: CASSQEGQGVRFWQFF. CDR3 DNA: TGCGCCAGCAGCCAAGAGGGACAGGGGGTAAGATTTTGGCAGTTCTTC.

This clonotype was found many times. The chain is built from TRBV7-8 and TRBJ2-1; maybe TRBD2 (6 bases). The CDR3 loop spans 15 amino acids. Trimming took off 3 bases at V and 1 base at J, with 10 bases between the two ends. The germline V gene has CDR1 SGHVS and CDR2 FQNEAQ. CDR3 protein: CASSLQTSSYNEQFF. CDR3 sequence (DNA): TGTGCCAGCAGCTTGCAGACTAGTTCCTACAATGAGCAGTTCTTC.

This clonotype is labeled medium-sized (0.01 to 0.1%). The chain joins TRBV9 to TRBJ2-1, with 9 bases lining up with TRBD2. The CDR3 spans 15 residues. The germline gives CDR1 SGDLS, CDR2 YYNGEE. V lost 4 bases and J lost 10; bases outside the gene matches: 12. CDR3 sequence (DNA): TGTGCCAGCAGCTTTTATAGCGGGGGCCAAGGAGAGCAGTTCTTC. This sequence encodes CASSFYSGGQGEQFF.

This clonotype has only one observation. The rearrangement uses TRBV9 and TRBJ2-5; 7 bases fit TRBD2. Trimming cost V 4 bases and J 0 bases; bases outside gene matches: 3. This CDR3 contains 14 residues. Germline lookup yields CDR1 SGDLS and CDR2 YYNGEE. The CDR3 DNA follows: TGTGCCAGCAGCCTGGGACTACACCAAGAGACCCAGTACTTC. This translates into CASSLGLHQETQYF.

This clonotype qualifies as medium-sized. This sequence joins TRBV5-1 and TRBJ2-7; D gene ambiguous. The CDR3 has 12 residues. Deletions cut 5 bases from V and 0 bases from J, with 6 bases between. Looked up from germline, CDR1 is SGHRS and CDR2 is YFSETQ. CDR3 residues: CASRFDSYEQYF. As DNA, the CDR3 is TGCGCCAGCAGATTCGACTCCTACGAGCAGTACTTC.

The CDR3 here is CSARQGAGNQETQYF. The CDR3, as DNA: TGCAGTGCTAGACAAGGGGCGGGGAACCAAGAGACCCAGTACTTC. The rearrangement links TRBV20-1 to TRBJ2-5; TRBD2 is a possible D gene (6 bases). The CDR3 spans 15 residues. In germline, CDR1 is DFQATT, CDR2 SNEGSKA (reference sequence). The V end lost 2 bases, the J end lost 0 bases, and 13 bases lay between the germline ends.